This note documents a single T cell receptor (beta chain) sequence. This record belongs to a study of molecular identifiers for immune sequencing clone quantification. Study context: Replicate experiments took RNA from 20,000 or 100,000 naive CD8 cells, divided it five ways and sequenced four.

From the PCR reads, TCRdb called clonotypes with MiXCR, one entry per CDR3 protein. The sample consists of about 98,000 distinct CDR3 sequences, 30% to 45% of them appearing once. This CDR3 has 17 residues. The germline V gene encodes CDR1 MNHNY and CDR2 SVGAGI (reference sequence). Trimming took 5 bases from V and 5 from J; bases not matched to a gene: 14. The chain recombines TRBV6-6 with TRBJ2-2; 7 nucleotides align to TRBD1. This TCR derives from a human donor in good health. Some libraries in this study had Jurkat cell RNA spiked in. Sequenced input: naive CD8+ T cells from blood, with Jurkat cell RNA spiked in. Subset of the sample: FACS-sorted CD8+CD4-CCR7+CD45RA+ naive T cells. The chain's CDR3 is CASSTRPDRSLTGELFF. The CDR3 nucleotides read TGTGCCAGCAGTACACGCCCGGACAGGTCCCTAACCGGGGAGCTGTTTTTT.